A selection of T cell receptor beta chains follows, all from one sample in a study of blood T cells in healthy people across ages. TCRdb re-derived calls from the 5' RACE reads in MiXCR, one entry per CDR3 protein. The sample gives roughly 730,000 distinct CDR3 sequences, more than 55% of which show up once; roughly 26% is in the top ten. Source material: blood. These receptor sequences come from a man aged 35-49 years in good health. The CDR3 runs from the conserved cysteine through the conserved F or W. The D gene is left open where the match is weak. A clone size is listed for some rows: how often the clone was seen (once, few, many), or a class if it is expanded.

D gene	V gene	clone size	J gene	CDR3 protein	CDR3 DNA
.	TRBV24-1	.	TRBJ2-1	CATSDPLSPSSYNEQFF	TGTGCCACCAGTGACCCCCTGTCCCCGAGCTCCTACAATGAGCAGTTCTTC
TRBD2	TRBV5-1	.	TRBJ2-5	CASSSGTSSWETQYF	TGCGCCAGCAGCTCGGGGACTAGCTCTTGGGAGACCCAGTACTTC
TRBD2	TRBV28	.	TRBJ2-1	CASSFELAPEQFF	TGTGCCAGCAGTTTCGAACTAGCGCCCGAGCAGTTCTTC
TRBD1	TRBV6-6	.	TRBJ1-5	CASSYREGQGNQPQHF	TGTGCCAGCAGTTACCGCGAGGGACAGGGCAATCAGCCCCAGCATTTT
TRBD1	TRBV19	.	TRBJ2-1	CASSSRGQTDNEQFF	TGTGCCAGTAGTTCCCGGGGACAGACGGACAATGAGCAGTTCTTC
.	TRBV24-1	.	TRBJ1-2	CATSEPNGGYTF	TGTGCCACCAGTGAGCCGAATGGTGGCTACACCTTC
.	TRBV28	many	TRBJ2-1	CASTPTGPYNEQFF	TGTGCCAGCACCCCCACCGGTCCCTACAATGAGCAGTTCTTC
.	TRBV28	.	TRBJ2-3	CASSVPGRDTQYF	TGTGCCAGCAGTGTACCTGGGAGGGATACGCAGTATTTT
TRBD1	TRBV12-3/TRBV12-4	.	TRBJ1-6	CASSLSAGGSPLHF	TGTGCCAGCAGTTTATCGGCAGGGGGGTCACCCCTCCACTTT
TRBD1	TRBV30	few	TRBJ1-6	CAWDREGSPLHF	TGTGCCTGGGACAGGGAGGGTTCACCCCTCCACTTT
.	TRBV7-4	few	TRBJ2-5	CARSLNRVLSTETQYF	TGTGCCAGAAGCTTAAATCGCGTACTATCCACAGAGACCCAGTACTTC
.	TRBV27	.	TRBJ1-1	CASRPGGGTEAFF	TGTGCCAGCAGGCCGGGGGGCGGGACTGAAGCTTTCTTT
.	TRBV9	many	TRBJ2-7	CASSVALGLNYEQYF	TGTGCCAGCAGCGTAGCCTTAGGGCTAAACTACGAGCAGTACTTC
TRBD1	TRBV6-5	.	TRBJ2-3	CASSYSTGTGRETQYF	TGTGCCAGCAGTTACTCGACCGGGACAGGGCGGGAGACGCAGTATTTT
.	TRBV29-1	.	TRBJ1-5	CSVDEGNQPQHF	TGCAGCGTTGATGAGGGCAATCAGCCCCAGCATTTT
.	TRBV12-3/TRBV12-4	few	TRBJ1-6	CASRASSNSPLHF	TGTGCCAGCAGGGCCTCGAGTAATTCACCCCTCCACTTT
.	TRBV3-1	once	TRBJ2-3	CASSPLARGPDTQYF	TGTGCCAGCAGCCCCTTAGCGAGAGGGCCAGATACGCAGTATTTT
.	TRBV27	.	TRBJ1-2	CASSDEFGGYTF	TGTGCCAGCAGTGACGAATTCGGGGGCTACACCTTC
.	TRBV15	.	TRBJ2-7	CATSRDFSHEQYF	TGTGCCACCAGCAGAGATTTTTCCCACGAGCAGTACTTC
TRBD1	TRBV20-1	once	TRBJ2-3	CSARSILTGGTDTQYF	TGCAGTGCTAGGTCGATACTGACAGGGGGCACAGATACGCAGTATTTT
TRBD1	TRBV27	.	TRBJ2-1	CASSPGTGFLNEQFF	TGTGCCAGCAGTCCTGGGACAGGGTTTTTGAATGAGCAGTTCTTC
.	TRBV25-1	.	TRBJ2-1	CASSGRSGGRADEQFF	TGTGCCAGCAGTGGACGAAGCGGTGGCAGGGCGGATGAGCAGTTCTTC
.	TRBV5-6	.	TRBJ2-1	CASSLAWASSYNEQFF	TGTGCCAGCAGCTTGGCTTGGGCCAGCTCCTACAATGAGCAGTTCTTC
.	TRBV7-2	.	TRBJ1-3	CASSRRGGPASGNTIYF	TGTGCCAGCAGCCGTCGGGGGGGTCCCGCCTCTGGAAACACCATATATTTT
TRBD1	TRBV28	few	TRBJ2-4	CASLDRAYIQYF	TGTGCCAGCCTTGACAGGGCTTACATTCAGTACTTC
TRBD1	TRBV27	few	TRBJ2-7	CASSLYPAQGFEQYF	TGTGCCAGCAGTTTATACCCGGCACAGGGGTTCGAGCAGTACTTC
.	TRBV5-1	.	TRBJ1-1	CASSVGSLNTEAFF	TGCGCCAGCAGTGTTGGTTCACTGAACACTGAAGCTTTCTTT
.	TRBV14	.	TRBJ2-7	CASSRTRTRGEQYF	TGTGCCAGCAGCCGTACCCGTACAAGAGGCGAGCAGTACTTC
.	TRBV20-1	few	TRBJ1-6	CSARKAGNGSPLHF	TGCAGTGCTAGAAAAGCGGGGAATGGATCACCCCTCCACTTT
.	TRBV7-8	.	TRBJ1-2	CASSLREGDHGYTF	TGTGCCAGCAGCTTACGGGAGGGGGACCATGGCTACACCTTC
TRBD1	TRBV4-3	few	TRBJ1-2	CASSQGTVRDNYGYTF	TGCGCCAGCAGCCAGGGGACAGTCCGGGATAACTATGGCTACACCTTC
.	TRBV20-1	.	TRBJ2-1	CSARGDTPGDEQFF	TGCAGTGCTAGAGGGGACACCCCGGGGGATGAGCAGTTCTTC
.	TRBV4-2	few	TRBJ1-6	CASSQLSSYNSPLHF	TGTGCCAGCAGCCAACTAAGCTCCTATAATTCACCCCTCCACTTT
.	TRBV20-1	.	TRBJ2-7	CSAKPALVAYEQYF	TGCAGTGCTAAACCCGCGCTGGTAGCCTACGAGCAGTACTTC
.	TRBV5-1	few	TRBJ2-1	CASSTSGLNNEQFF	TGCGCCAGCAGCACGTCGGGACTTAACAATGAGCAGTTCTTC
TRBD2	TRBV15	once	TRBJ2-5	CATRDTSVQETQYF	TGTGCCACCCGCGATACTAGCGTACAAGAGACCCAGTACTTC
TRBD2	TRBV12-5	.	TRBJ2-5	CASGPGTSIWETQYF	TGTGCTAGTGGGCCCGGGACTAGCATTTGGGAGACCCAGTACTTC
TRBD2	TRBV12-3/TRBV12-4	.	TRBJ2-3	CASSLASGRADTQYF	TGTGCCAGCAGTTTGGCTAGCGGGAGAGCAGATACGCAGTATTTT
TRBD2	TRBV7-2	few	TRBJ2-1	CASSSPPAGRSEQFF	TGTGCCAGCAGCTCCCCCCCAGCGGGACGTAGTGAGCAGTTCTTC
.	TRBV4-3	few	TRBJ2-7	CASSQGPGIRYEQYF	TGCGCCAGCAGCCAAGGACCAGGCATTCGGTACGAGCAGTACTTC
.	TRBV20-1	many	TRBJ1-2	CSARELTGVSYGYTF	TGCAGTGCTAGAGAACTTACCGGGGTGAGCTATGGCTACACCTTC
.	TRBV14	.	TRBJ1-2	CASSKGGYGYTF	TGTGCCAGCAGCAAGGGGGGCTATGGCTACACCTTC
TRBD2	TRBV5-1	.	TRBJ2-1	CASRLAGVIDEQFF	TGCGCCAGCAGACTAGCGGGAGTCATCGATGAGCAGTTCTTC
TRBD1	TRBV29-1	once	TRBJ1-4	CSVIGTAATNEKLFF	TGCAGCGTGATCGGGACAGCGGCAACTAATGAAAAACTGTTTTTT
TRBD1	TRBV28	few	TRBJ1-4	CASRFRGLTNEKLFF	TGTGCCAGCAGGTTCAGGGGGCTAACTAATGAAAAACTGTTTTTT
.	TRBV20-1	.	TRBJ2-1	CSAREGLHHNEQFF	TGCAGTGCTAGAGAAGGACTCCACCACAATGAGCAGTTCTTC
.	TRBV7-6	.	TRBJ2-1	CASSLWAQYNEQFF	TGTGCCAGCAGCTTATGGGCCCAGTACAATGAGCAGTTCTTC
TRBD1	TRBV28	.	TRBJ1-6	CASNPQDRVYSPPHF	TGTGCCAGCAACCCCCAAGACAGGGTTTATTCACCCCCCCACTTT
.	TRBV29-1	.	TRBJ2-5	CSVVPRSVGRGFRQETQYF	TGCAGCGTTGTACCGCGCTCGGTTGGCAGGGGTTTCCGGCAAGAGACCCAGTACTTC
TRBD2	TRBV19	few	TRBJ2-5	CASKRLAGENQETQYF	TGTGCCAGTAAAAGGCTAGCGGGGGAAAACCAAGAGACCCAGTACTTC
TRBD2	TRBV5-1	.	TRBJ2-5	CASSLEHDGRNEQYF	TGCGCCAGCAGCTTGGAGCATGACGGGAGGAATGAGCAGTACTTC
.	TRBV27	once	TRBJ2-1	CASSPQMGMGPNEQFF	TGTGCCAGCAGTCCTCAAATGGGTATGGGCCCCAATGAGCAGTTCTTC
.	TRBV2	.	TRBJ2-6	CASSDLGQRHSGANVLTF	TGTGCCAGCAGTGACCTAGGACAGCGCCACTCTGGGGCCAACGTCCTGACTTTC
.	TRBV3-1	few	TRBJ2-1	CASSQPVVPRIYNEQFF	TGTGCCAGCAGTCAACCAGTGGTACCACGGATCTACAATGAGCAGTTCTTC